This TCR beta chain is drawn from a study of beta chain features in type 1 diabetes. Study in general: Age, gender and cell yields were alike across patients and healthy donors. Study-level results: Patients' naive, central memory and Treg TCRB repertoires seemed closer to one another than those of healthy donors. Sequencing the cDNA could make cells with high TCR expression show up more than they should.

Worth noting for this clone: Its antigen is still unknown.

Sequenced material consisted of expressed TCRB transcripts (all of the isolated RNA was reverse transcribed). Clones were read by immunoSEQ multiplex PCR, and TCRdb kept only the in-frame ones, dropping some. The data hold 900,000 or so clones, with 17% observed a single time. In all sorted populations, purity surpassed 95%. In germline, CDR1 is SGHRS, CDR2 YFSETQ. The V and J ends lost 0 bases and 3 bases, in that order; junction bases with no gene match: 7. This CDR3 comprises 17 residues. Source material: naive CD4+ T cells from blood. The V gene is TRBV5-1, the J gene TRBJ2-7; 12 bases agree with TRBD2. This sequence originates from a woman aged 18-29 years in good health. CDR3 loop: CASSLGLAGVRVYEQYF. For the CDR3, the DNA is TGCGCCAGCAGCTTGGGACTAGCGGGAGTAAGGGTCTACGAGCAGTACTTC.